This passage covers 9 T cell receptor beta chains from one sample sequenced in a study of spatial heterogeneity in lung cancer. TCRdb reanalysed the 5' RACE reads using MiXCR and keeps one entry per CDR3 protein. Seen here are thousands of distinct CDR3 sequences, around half observed once, and the top ten hold roughly 73%. The time point was: sample taken at primary tumor resection. In each case, whole RNA from tumor, nontumor lung or frozen PBMC was sequenced unsorted. The specimen comprised PBMCs, sampled at surgery. The receptors derive from a female donor with early-stage non-small cell lung cancer.

This clonotype was detected only a few times. In a library made to pick up alpha chains, this beta chain is a stray read with a size that means little. This chain joins TRBV27 and TRBJ2-4, with TRBD1 matching 8 bases. Germline CDR1 and CDR2: MNHEY and SMNVEV (reference sequence). There are 15 residues in the CDR3. Trimming cost V 3 bases and J 1 base; bases outside gene matches: 2. The CDR3 loop reads CASSFRQGAKNIQYF. For the CDR3, the DNA is TGTGCCAGCAGTTTTAGACAGGGGGCCAAAAACATTCAGTACTTC.

About this clonotype itself: Because the library targeted alpha chains, this beta chain is an off-target read whose size means little. This chain connects TRBV2 to TRBJ2-4; TRBD1 is a possible D gene (6 bases). Trimming stripped 6 bases from V and 1 base from J, with 16 bases between. This CDR3 comprises 16 residues. CDR1 and CDR2 from the germline V gene are SNHLY and FYNNEI. CDR3 DNA sequence: TGTGCCAGCAGCCGGGACACCTCCTTGGCCAAAAACATTCAGTACTTC. Protein sequence: CASSRDTSLAKNIQYF.

The table lists this clonotype with a few counts. In a library made to pick up alpha chains, this beta chain is a stray read with a size that means little. J is TRBJ2-7 and V is TRBV12-3 or TRBV12-4; a weak D match, TRBD2 (6 bases). Trimming left V 5 bases short and J 3 bases short, with 17 bases between. This CDR3 has 15 residues. The CDR3 loop reads CASSDGGLRSYEQYF. The CDR3 DNA is TGTGCCAGCAGTGACGGGGGACTCAGGAGCTACGAGCAGTACTTC.

By share, this clonotype ranks as medium-sized. This beta chain was picked up by a library intended for alpha chains and is off target, so its count carries little meaning. This chain uses TRBV27 with TRBJ2-4, with 10 bases aligning to TRBD1. The length of the CDR3 is 16 residues. The V segment lost 5 bases and the J segment 0 bases; nucleotides outside the gene matches: 4. CDR1 and CDR2 from the germline V gene are MNHEY and SMNVEV (reference sequence). The CDR3 reads CASSLTGGLAKNIQYF. CDR3 coding DNA: TGTGCCAGCAGTCTGACAGGGGGCTTAGCCAAAAACATTCAGTACTTC.

This clonotype was seen only once. A library prepared for alpha chains yielded this beta chain as an off-target read; its size is of little meaning. The chain is built from TRBV11-3 and TRBJ2-5; D is possibly TRBD2 (5 bases). Germline CDR1 SGHNT, CDR2 YENEEA. V was clipped by 5 bases and J by 4 bases, with 20 bases between them. The CDR3 is made up of 16 amino acids. The CDR3 sequence is CASSPGARRFGETQYF. In nucleotides, the CDR3 is TGTGCCAGCAGCCCCGGAGCCAGGAGGTTTGGAGAGACCCAGTACTTC. The full variable domain, rest sourced from reference TRBV11-3 and TRBJ2-5, is EAGVVQSPRYKIIEKKQPVAFWCNPISGHNTLYWYLQNLGQGPELLIRYENEEAVDDSQLPKDRFSAERLKGVDSTLKIQPAELGDSAVYLCASSPGARRFGETQYFGPGTRLLVL.

Remarks on this clonotype: In a library made to pick up alpha chains, this beta chain is a stray read with a size that means little. The chain links TRBV7-9 to TRBJ2-7, with D perhaps matching TRBD1 (5 bases). Germline V gene data show CDR1 as SEHNR and CDR2 as FQNEAQ (reference sequence). This CDR3 is built from 14 residues. The V end was cut by 3 bases, the J end by 3 bases, with 12 bases between. The CDR3 loop is CASSFRQGNYEQYF. In DNA, the CDR3 is TGTGCCAGCAGCTTTCGCCAGGGAAACTACGAGCAGTACTTC.

A note on this clonotype: The library was designed around alpha chains, so this beta chain is a stray read whose abundance carries little weight. V and J are TRBV28 and TRBJ2-7, with D possibly TRBD2 on 5 matching bases. The CDR3 contains 11 residues. V was trimmed by 5 bases and J by 9 bases, leaving 11 bases between them. Germline V gives CDR1 MDHEN, CDR2 SYDVKM. The CDR3 loop is CASSGSRGQYF. The CDR3, as DNA: TGTGCCAGCAGTGGGAGCCGGGGGCAGTACTTC.

Regarding this clonotype: A library made for alpha chains picked up this beta chain off target, so its size means little. The chain carries TRBV7-7 and TRBJ2-1; 13 nucleotides align to TRBD2. Germline-derived CDR1 and CDR2 are SSHAT and FNYEAQ (reference sequence). The CDR3 runs to 15 residues. The CDR3 bases are TGTGCTAGCTCACCAGGGACTAGCGGGGAAAATGAGCAGTTCTTC. It yields the protein CASSPGTSGENEQFF.

Worth noting for this clonotype: This beta chain appears as a stray read in a library generated for alpha chains; its size is not informative. The rearrangement joins TRBV6-2 or TRBV6-3 to TRBJ2-1; either TRBD1 or TRBD2 may supply D (5 bases each). Germline V gene sequence: CDR1 MNHEY, CDR2 SVGEGT. V dropped 6 bases and J dropped 8 bases, with 14 bases sitting between them. The CDR3 consists of 13 residues. The CDR3 sequence: CASRHRTGYEQFF. The CDR3 coding sequence is TGTGCCAGCAGACACAGGACGGGATATGAGCAGTTCTTC.